This entry lists 13 T cell receptor beta chains sequenced from one sample in a study of blood T cells in healthy people across ages. The second PCR ran about 6 to 12 cycles with a sample-barcoded 5' primer and J-beta primers. TCRdb itself ran the 5' RACE reads through MiXCR, one entry per CDR3 protein. Of roughly 1.9 million distinct CDR3 sequences in the sample, more than 35% were seen once. The source material was blood. Receptor source: a human donor in good health.

This chain connects TRBV5-1 to TRBJ2-5; no definite D call. Germline V gene sequence: CDR1 SGHRS, CDR2 YFSETQ. V lost 1 base to trimming and J lost 5 bases, with 18 bases between them. The CDR3 sequence is 16 residues long. DNA for the CDR3: TGCGCCAGCAGCTTGACATCCGGCCCCTCCTTCGAGACCCAGTACTTC. It translates to CASSLTSGPSFETQYF.

The rearrangement links TRBV12-3 or TRBV12-4 to TRBJ1-1; 9 nucleotides line up with TRBD1. Germline trimming cut 4 bases from V and 11 bases from J; bases unmatched to any gene: 11. The CDR3 has 14 residues. The DNA for the CDR3 is TGTGCCAGCAGTTGGGACAGGGCCGCCTTTGGGGCTTTCTTT. This sequence encodes CASSWDRAAFGAFF.

The chain has TRBV7-9 and TRBJ1-2; D call uncertain. This CDR3 has 15 amino acids. V shed 1 base and J shed 5 bases, with 14 bases lying between them. Per germline, CDR1 SEHNR and CDR2 FQNEAQ (reference sequence). Here the CDR3 DNA reads TGTGCCAGCAGCTTAGGCAGCAGTTACCTATATGGCTACACCTTC. This encodes CASSLGSSYLYGYTF. The full variable domain, in which reference TRBV7-9 and TRBJ1-2 provide the parts outside the CDR3, is DTGVSQNPRHKITKRGQNVTFRCDPISEHNRLYWYRQTLGQGPEFLTYFQNEAQLEKSRLLSDRFSAERPKGSFSTLEIQRTEQGDSAMYLCASSLGSSYLYGYTFGSGTRLTVV.

The chain recombines TRBV27 with TRBJ2-4, with TRBD2 matching over 12 bases. The J call is uncertain, as TRBJ2-7 better fits the DNA end. The CDR3 runs 15 residues. The germline V gene encodes CDR1 MNHEY and CDR2 SMNVEV (reference sequence). The CDR3 DNA reads as TGTGCCAGCAGTCCCCGGACTAGCGGGGTCTACGAGCAGTACTTC. Protein: CASSPRTSGVYEQYF.

This clonotype was observed at least ten times. The DNA for the CDR3 is TGTGCCAGCAGCCGCCGGGGCAGGTTGAGCAATCAGCCCCAGCATTTT. Protein: CASSRRGRLSNQPQHF. This rearrangement joins TRBV6-2 or TRBV6-3 to TRBJ1-5, with D maybe TRBD1 (5 bases). The CDR3 contains 16 residues. Per germline, CDR1 MNHEY and CDR2 SVGEGT. The V and J ends lost 6 bases and 1 base respectively, with 16 bases between them.

This clonotype was observed a single time. The CDR3 DNA reads as TGCAGCGTTGGGGCCCCTTCGCCTGCGGTTCAAGAGACCCAGTACTTC. Translated: CSVGAPSPAVQETQYF. The chain carries TRBV29-1 and TRBJ2-5; D unresolved. This CDR3 region has 16 residues. The V gene's germline CDR1 is SQVTM and CDR2 ANQGSEA. Deletions cut 4 bases from V and 2 bases from J, with 20 bases between.

This chain joins TRBV12-3 or TRBV12-4 and TRBJ2-5; D unresolved. The CDR3 has 13 residues. V shed 3 bases and J shed 7 bases, with 12 bases lying between them. The CDR3 loop is CASSFRELGTQYF. CDR3 nucleotides: TGTGCCAGCAGTTTTAGAGAGCTAGGGACCCAGTACTTC.

Of note for this clonotype: This may be a read error: a much more frequent sequence differs by one nucleotide. This chain uses TRBV29-1 with TRBJ2-1; maybe TRBD1 (6 bases). The CDR3 totals 14 residues. CDR1 is SQVTM, CDR2 ANQGSEA, per germline. The CDR3, as DNA: TGCAGCGTGGGATTACAGGGTCGGGGCAATGTGCAGTTCTTC. Its protein is CSVGLQGRGNVQFF.

This chain connects TRBV5-1 to TRBJ2-2; 7 nucleotides match TRBD1. V was clipped by 0 bases and J by 3 bases; unmatched bases: 11. Germline CDR1 is SGHRS and CDR2 is YFSETQ. The CDR3 sequence is 18 residues long. CDR3 nucleotides: TGCGCCAGCAGCTTGGTCCCCCCACAGGGGCGTGACACCGGGGAGCTGTTTTTT. Its translation is CASSLVPPQGRDTGELFF.

This clonotype was counted only a few times. This chain links TRBV4-1 with TRBJ1-2; D perhaps matches TRBD1 (6 bases). Per germline, CDR1 MGHRA and CDR2 YSYEKL. Trimming stripped 3 bases from V and 4 bases from J, with 12 bases between. The CDR3 sequence is 14 residues long. This CDR3 is CASSHSGEGYGYTF. CDR3 in DNA: TGCGCCAGCAGCCATTCAGGGGAGGGCTATGGCTACACCTTC.

This rearrangement joins TRBV7-2 to TRBJ1-2; D uncertain. The CDR3 is 14 residues long. V dropped 1 base and J dropped 5 bases, with 11 bases sitting between them. Germline lookup yields CDR1 SGHTA and CDR2 FQGNSA. The CDR3 here is CASSLEWGPYGYTF. The DNA for the CDR3 is TGTGCCAGCAGCTTAGAGTGGGGTCCTTATGGCTACACCTTC.

In this sample, this clonotype turned up a few times. The V call is TRBV5-5, the J call TRBJ2-3; 12 positions agree with TRBD1. CDR1 SGHKS and CDR2 YYEKEE come from the germline V gene (reference sequence). This CDR3 is built from 16 residues. The V gene end was trimmed by 3 bases and the J gene end by 6 bases; junction bases not matched to a gene: 8. This chain's CDR3 is CASSSGTGGAYDTQYF. CDR3 DNA: TGTGCCAGCAGCTCCGGGACAGGGGGCGCATATGATACGCAGTATTTT.

This clonotype appeared a few times. The chain joins TRBV7-2 to TRBJ1-5; 8 bases line up with TRBD1. After removal of 5 bases from V and 0 bases from J, the junction contained 3 bases not matched to a gene. Germline CDR1 and CDR2: SGHTA and FQGNSA. This CDR3 region has 15 residues. The CDR3 DNA is TGTGCCAGCAGCCCAGGGGGCACTAGCAATCAGCCCCAGCATTTT. This codes for CASSPGGTSNQPQHF.